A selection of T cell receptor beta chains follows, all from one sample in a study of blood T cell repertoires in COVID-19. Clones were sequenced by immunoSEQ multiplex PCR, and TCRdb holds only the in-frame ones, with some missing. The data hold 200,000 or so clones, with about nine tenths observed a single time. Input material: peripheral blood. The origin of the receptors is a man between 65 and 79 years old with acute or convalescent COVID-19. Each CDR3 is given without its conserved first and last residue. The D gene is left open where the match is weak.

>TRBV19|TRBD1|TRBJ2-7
ASSIQTGGYEQY
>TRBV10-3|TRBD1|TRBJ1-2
AINPTGNFMGYT
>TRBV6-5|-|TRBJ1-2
ASRESRPYGYT
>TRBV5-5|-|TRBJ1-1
ASRLTGKEAF
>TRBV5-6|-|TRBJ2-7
ASSLYSHTPSQY
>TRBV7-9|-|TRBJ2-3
ASSLGGVASDTQY
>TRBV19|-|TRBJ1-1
ASSAWTVNTEAF
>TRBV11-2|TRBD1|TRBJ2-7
ASSLTGGGGEQY
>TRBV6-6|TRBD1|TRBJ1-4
ASSSGQSNEKLF
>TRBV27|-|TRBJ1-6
ASSWEGDNSPLH
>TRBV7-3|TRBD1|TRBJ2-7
ASSLGTETHEQY
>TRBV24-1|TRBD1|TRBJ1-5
ATSEAGQGDQPQH
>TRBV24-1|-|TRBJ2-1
ATSDPNNEQF
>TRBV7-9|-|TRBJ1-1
ASSSGAGRTEAF
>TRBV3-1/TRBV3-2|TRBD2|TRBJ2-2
ASKVSGRAVTGELF
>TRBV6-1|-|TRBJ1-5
ASSEKGVSNQPQH
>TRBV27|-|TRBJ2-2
ASSSGPANTGELF
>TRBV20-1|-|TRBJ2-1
SARGQVEQF
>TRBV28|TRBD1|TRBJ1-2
ASSLPRGSGYT
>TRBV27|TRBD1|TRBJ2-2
ASSLRTGWGTGELF
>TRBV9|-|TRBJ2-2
ASSVVWATNTGELF
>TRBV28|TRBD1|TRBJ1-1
ASKLTGGPEAF
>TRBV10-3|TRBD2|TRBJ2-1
AITGAGGREQF
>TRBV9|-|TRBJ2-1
ASSVGGPVAYNEQF
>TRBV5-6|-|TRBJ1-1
ASSSEQTNTEAF
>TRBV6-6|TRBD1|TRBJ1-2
ASSRQGARNYGYT
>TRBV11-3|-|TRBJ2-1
ASSPGGREQF
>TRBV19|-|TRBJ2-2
ASMTTSNTGELF
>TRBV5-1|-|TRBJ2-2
ASSLAPVGSTGELF
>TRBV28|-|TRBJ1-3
ASSNTGSGNTIY
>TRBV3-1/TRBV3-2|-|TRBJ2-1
ASSLDRYNEQF
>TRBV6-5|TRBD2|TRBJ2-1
ASSYSGSGSNEQF
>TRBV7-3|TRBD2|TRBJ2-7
ASSFQAGGNYEQY
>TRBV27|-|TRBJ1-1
ASSFRRNTEAF
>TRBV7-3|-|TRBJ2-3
ASSLTYATDTQY
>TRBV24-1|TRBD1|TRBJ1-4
ATSDYGQGDEKLF
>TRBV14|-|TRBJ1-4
ASRSGGVGEKLF
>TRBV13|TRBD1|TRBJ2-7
ASSWDRHEQY
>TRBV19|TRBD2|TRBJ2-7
ASSIGRTSGIREQY
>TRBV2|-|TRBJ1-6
AGRRTALNSPLH
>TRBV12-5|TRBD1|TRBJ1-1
ASGPGQGRDTEAF
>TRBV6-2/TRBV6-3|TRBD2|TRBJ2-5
ASSYAPGTRFRETQY
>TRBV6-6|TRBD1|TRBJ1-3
ASRTGGTSGNTIY
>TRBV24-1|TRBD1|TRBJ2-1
ATSDPGQGVHNEQF
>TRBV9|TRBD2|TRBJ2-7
ASSVGLAANYEQY
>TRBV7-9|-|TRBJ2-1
ASSTGQFSSEQF
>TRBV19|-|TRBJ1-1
ASSLRVADTEAF
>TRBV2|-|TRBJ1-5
ASSATNGAAPQH
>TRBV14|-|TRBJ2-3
ASSQWEISSTDTQY
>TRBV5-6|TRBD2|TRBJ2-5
ASSLVFRLAGGDRETQY
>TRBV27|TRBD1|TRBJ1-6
ASSLTGRLINSPLH
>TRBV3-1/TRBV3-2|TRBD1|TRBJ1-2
ASSPRDRGYGYT
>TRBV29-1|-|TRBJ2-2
SVEGRDNTGELF
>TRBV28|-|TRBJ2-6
ASTEAQQGANVLT
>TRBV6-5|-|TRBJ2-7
ASKTDGTYEQY
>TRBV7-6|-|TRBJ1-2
ASSLVPLGRDYGYT
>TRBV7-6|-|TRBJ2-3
ASSHQTRVFQDTQY